The present TCR beta chain was sequenced within a study of CXCR3-negative and CXCR3-positive naive CD8 T cells. About the research overall: Every library held about 1.5 +/- 0.3 million TRB reads, and the total came to around 130 million.

The libraries of TRB cDNA were prepared using 5' RACE with UMI labels. TCRdb re-called the 5' RACE reads; every CDR3 protein appears as one record, without DNA. The repertoire shows approximately 66,000 distinct CDR3 sequences; the top ten hold 1.5%. Notes on this clonotype: Its antigen is unidentified.

Findings and caveats of the study: Naive cells that were CXCR3-positive had more hydrophobic TRB CDR3s (compared with CXCR3-negative naive cells).

The sequenced sample consisted of naive CXCR3- CD8+ T cells from blood. Subset given: CD45RO-CCR7+CD27+CD95- naive CD8+ T cells lacking CXCR3 (TNR3-). The TCR originated in a human donor in good health. Some clones in this sample may be carry-over from other donors' samples.

The CDR3 loop reads CASSSEVGNTGELFF. The chain is built from TRBV6-5 and TRBJ2-2. Germline V gene sequence: CDR1 MNHEY, CDR2 SVGAGI. The CDR3 runs to 15 residues.